This T cell receptor (beta chain) is from a study of blood T cell repertoires in COVID-19. Study details: Specimens from acute and convalescent COVID-19 originated in the United States, Italy and Spain.

V dropped 5 bases and J dropped 6; count of bases not matched to a gene: 10. The CDR3 consists of 16 residues. Germline CDR1 is LGHNT and CDR2 is FRNRAP. Methods used by the authors: By means of reference gene primer amplification, nucleated cell counts were estimated. Clones were read by immunoSEQ multiplex PCR, and TCRdb kept only the in-frame ones, dropping some. V and J calls and clone size are copied from that table; D and trimming were computed from the DNA. The sample holds about 190,000 clones, roughly 89% seen once. The sample was peripheral blood. V usage is TRBV12-5 and J usage is TRBJ2-2, with TRBD2 identical over 9 bases. The TCR was taken from a man aged 45-60 years with acute or convalescent COVID-19. CDR3: CASGTISGRIAGELFF. The DNA for the CDR3 is TGTGCTAGTGGTACAATTAGCGGGAGAATCGCCGGGGAGCTGTTTTTT.